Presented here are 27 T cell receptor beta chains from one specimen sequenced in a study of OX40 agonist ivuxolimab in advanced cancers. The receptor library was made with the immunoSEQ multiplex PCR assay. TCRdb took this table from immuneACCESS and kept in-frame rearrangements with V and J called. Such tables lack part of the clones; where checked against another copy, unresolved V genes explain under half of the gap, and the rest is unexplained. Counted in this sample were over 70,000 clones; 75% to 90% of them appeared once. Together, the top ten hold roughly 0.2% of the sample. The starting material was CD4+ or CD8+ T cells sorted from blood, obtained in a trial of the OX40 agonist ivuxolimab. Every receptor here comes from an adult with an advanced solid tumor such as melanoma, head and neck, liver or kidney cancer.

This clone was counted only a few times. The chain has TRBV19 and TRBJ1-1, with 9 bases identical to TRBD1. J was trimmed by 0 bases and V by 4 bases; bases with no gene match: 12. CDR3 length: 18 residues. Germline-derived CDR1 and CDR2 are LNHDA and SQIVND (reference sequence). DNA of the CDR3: TGTGCCAGTAGTACTTCGGACAGGGGAGGGGTAATGAACACTGAAGCTTTCTTT. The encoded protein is CASSTSDRGGVMNTEAFF.

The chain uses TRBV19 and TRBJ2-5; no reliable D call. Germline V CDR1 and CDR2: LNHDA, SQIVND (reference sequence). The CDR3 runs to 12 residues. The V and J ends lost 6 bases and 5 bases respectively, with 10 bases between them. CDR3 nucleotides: TGTGCCAGTAGGGACGGCCCGGAGACCCAGTACTTC. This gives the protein CASRDGPETQYF.

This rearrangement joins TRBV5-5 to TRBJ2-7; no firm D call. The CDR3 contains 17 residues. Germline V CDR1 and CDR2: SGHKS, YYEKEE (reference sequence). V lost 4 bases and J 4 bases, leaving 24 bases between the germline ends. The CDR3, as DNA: TGTGCCAGCAGCCCCAGGACCGCGGCCCCGACCAGATACGAGCAGTACTTC. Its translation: CASSPRTAAPTRYEQYF.

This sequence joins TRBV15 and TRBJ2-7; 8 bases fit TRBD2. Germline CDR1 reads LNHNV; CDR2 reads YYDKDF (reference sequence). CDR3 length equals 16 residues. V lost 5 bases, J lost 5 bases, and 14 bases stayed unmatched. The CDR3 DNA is TGTGCCACCAGCTGGATGTTAGCGGGACCCTCTAACGAGCAGTACTTC. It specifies CATSWMLAGPSNEQYF.

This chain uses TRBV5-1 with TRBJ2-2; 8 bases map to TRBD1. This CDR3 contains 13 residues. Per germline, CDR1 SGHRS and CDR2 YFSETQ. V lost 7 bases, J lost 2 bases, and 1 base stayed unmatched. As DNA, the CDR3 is TGCGCCAGCGGACAGGGTAACACCGGGGAGCTGTTTTTT. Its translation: CASGQGNTGELFF.

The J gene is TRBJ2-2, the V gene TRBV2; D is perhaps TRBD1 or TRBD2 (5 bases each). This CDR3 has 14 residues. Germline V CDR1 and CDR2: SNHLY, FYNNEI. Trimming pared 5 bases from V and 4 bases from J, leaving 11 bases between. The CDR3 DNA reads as TGTGCCAGCAGTATGAGGGGACCCACCGGGGAGCTGTTTTTT. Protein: CASSMRGPTGELFF.

The CDR3 sequence: CASSLRAPGTDTQYF. The DNA for the CDR3 is TGTGCCAGCAGTTTAAGAGCCCCCGGCACAGATACGCAGTATTTT. The rearrangement links TRBV6-5 to TRBJ2-3, with no clear D. The CDR3 loop spans 15 amino acids. Trimming took 4 bases from V and 1 from J, leaving 12 bases between them. Germline CDR1 MNHEY, CDR2 SVGAGI.

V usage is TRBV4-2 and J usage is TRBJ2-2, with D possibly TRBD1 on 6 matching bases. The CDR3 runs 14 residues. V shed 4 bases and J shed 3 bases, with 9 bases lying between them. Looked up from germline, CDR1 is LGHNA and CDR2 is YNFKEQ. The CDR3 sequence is CASSPGQYTGELFF. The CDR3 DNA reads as TGTGCCAGCAGCCCTGGACAGTACACCGGGGAGCTGTTTTTT.

The CDR3 DNA is TGTGCCAGCAGTCCAAGACTAGCGCTCTACGAGCAGTACTTC. It codes for CASSPRLALYEQYF. The chain is built from TRBV27 and TRBJ2-7; 8 bases are a match to TRBD2. This CDR3 has 14 residues. CDR1 is MNHEY and CDR2 is SMNVEV in the germline V gene (reference sequence). J was trimmed by 3 bases and V by 5 bases; bases with no gene match: 6.

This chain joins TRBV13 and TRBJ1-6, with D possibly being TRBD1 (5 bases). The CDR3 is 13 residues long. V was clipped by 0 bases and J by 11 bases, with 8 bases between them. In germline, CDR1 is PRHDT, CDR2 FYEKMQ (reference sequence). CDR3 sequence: CASSLGGGAPLHF. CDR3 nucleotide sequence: TGTGCCAGCAGCTTAGGCGGGGGGGCACCCCTCCACTTT.

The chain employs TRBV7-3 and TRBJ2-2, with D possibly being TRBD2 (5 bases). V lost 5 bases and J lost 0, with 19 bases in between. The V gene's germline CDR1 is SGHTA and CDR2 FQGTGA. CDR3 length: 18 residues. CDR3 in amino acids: CASSQSRAAPSNTGELFF. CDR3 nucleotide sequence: TGTGCCAGCAGCCAATCTCGAGCGGCCCCCTCGAACACCGGGGAGCTGTTTTTT.

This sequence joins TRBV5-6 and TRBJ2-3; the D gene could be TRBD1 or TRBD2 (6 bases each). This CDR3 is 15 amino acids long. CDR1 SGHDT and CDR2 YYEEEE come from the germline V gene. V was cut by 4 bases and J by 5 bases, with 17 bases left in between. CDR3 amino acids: CASSAWGAVRDTQYF. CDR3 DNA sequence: TGTGCCAGCAGCGCTTGGGGGGCCGTTAGAGATACGCAGTATTTT.

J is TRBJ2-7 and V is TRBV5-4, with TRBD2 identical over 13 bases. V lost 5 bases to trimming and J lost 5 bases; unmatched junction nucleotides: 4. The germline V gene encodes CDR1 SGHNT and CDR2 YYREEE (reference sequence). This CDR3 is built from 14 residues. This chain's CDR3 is CASSNGLAGDEQYF. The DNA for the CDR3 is TGTGCCAGCAGTAATGGACTAGCGGGAGACGAGCAGTACTTC.

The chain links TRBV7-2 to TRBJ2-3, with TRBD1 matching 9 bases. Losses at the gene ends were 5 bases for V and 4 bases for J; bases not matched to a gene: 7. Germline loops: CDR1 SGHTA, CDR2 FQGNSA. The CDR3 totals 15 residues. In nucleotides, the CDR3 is TGTGCCAGCAGCCCCCTCGGACAGGGGTCAGATACGCAGTATTTT. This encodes CASSPLGQGSDTQYF.

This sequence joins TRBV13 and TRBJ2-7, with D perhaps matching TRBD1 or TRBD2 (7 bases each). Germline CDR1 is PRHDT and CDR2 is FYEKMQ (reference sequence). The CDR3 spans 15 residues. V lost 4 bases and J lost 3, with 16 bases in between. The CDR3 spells CASSSTGRAGYEQYV. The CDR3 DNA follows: TGTGCCAGCAGCTCGACAGGGAGGGCGGGCTACGAGCAGTACGTC.

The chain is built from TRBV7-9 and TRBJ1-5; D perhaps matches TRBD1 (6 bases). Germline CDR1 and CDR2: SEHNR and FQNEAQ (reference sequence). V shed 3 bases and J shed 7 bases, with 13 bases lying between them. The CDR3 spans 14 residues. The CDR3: CASSFGQGQQPQHF. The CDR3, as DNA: TGTGCCAGCAGCTTCGGGCAGGGGCAACAGCCCCAGCATTTT.

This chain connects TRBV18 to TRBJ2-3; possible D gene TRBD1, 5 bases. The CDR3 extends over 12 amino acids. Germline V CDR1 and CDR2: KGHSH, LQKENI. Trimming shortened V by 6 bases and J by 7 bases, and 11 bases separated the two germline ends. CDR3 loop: CASSLQANTQYF. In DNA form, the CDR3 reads TGTGCCAGCTCCCTACAGGCAAATACGCAGTATTTT.

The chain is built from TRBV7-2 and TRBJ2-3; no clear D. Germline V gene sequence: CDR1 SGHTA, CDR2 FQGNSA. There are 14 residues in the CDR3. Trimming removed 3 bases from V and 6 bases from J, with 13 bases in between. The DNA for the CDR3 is TGTGCCAGCAGCTTTCGGCAGAATAGTGATACGCAGTATTTT. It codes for CASSFRQNSDTQYF.

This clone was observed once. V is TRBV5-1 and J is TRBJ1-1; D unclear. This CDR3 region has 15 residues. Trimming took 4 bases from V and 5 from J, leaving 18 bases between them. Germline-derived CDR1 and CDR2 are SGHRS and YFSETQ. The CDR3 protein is CASSPTVRVTTEAFF. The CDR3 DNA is TGCGCCAGCAGCCCCACAGTGAGGGTAACGACTGAAGCTTTCTTT.

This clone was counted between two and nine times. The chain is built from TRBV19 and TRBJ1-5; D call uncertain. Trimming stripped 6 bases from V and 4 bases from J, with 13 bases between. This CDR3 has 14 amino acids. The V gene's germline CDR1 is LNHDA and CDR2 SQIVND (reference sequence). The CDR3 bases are TGTGCCAGTAGGCCGGGTCCCTGGAATCAGCCCCAGCATTTT. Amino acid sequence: CASRPGPWNQPQHF.

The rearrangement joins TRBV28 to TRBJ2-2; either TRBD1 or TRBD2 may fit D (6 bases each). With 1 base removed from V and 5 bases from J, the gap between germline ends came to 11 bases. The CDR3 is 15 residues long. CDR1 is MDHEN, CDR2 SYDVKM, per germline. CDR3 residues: CASSLLGGWTGELFF. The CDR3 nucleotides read TGTGCCAGCAGTTTATTGGGGGGCTGGACCGGGGAGCTGTTTTTT.

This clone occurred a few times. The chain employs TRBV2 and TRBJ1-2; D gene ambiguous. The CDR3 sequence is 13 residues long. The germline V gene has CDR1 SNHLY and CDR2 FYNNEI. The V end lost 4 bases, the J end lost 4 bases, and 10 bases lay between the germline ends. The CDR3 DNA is TGTGCCAGCAGTGTTTTTCGAATCTATGGCTACACCTTC. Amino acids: CASSVFRIYGYTF.

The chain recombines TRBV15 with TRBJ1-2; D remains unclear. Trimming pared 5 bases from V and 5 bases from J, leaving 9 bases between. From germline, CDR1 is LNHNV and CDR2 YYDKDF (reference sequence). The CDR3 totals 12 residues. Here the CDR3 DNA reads TGTGCCACCAGCCCGGGTCCATATGGCTACACCTTC. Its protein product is CATSPGPYGYTF.

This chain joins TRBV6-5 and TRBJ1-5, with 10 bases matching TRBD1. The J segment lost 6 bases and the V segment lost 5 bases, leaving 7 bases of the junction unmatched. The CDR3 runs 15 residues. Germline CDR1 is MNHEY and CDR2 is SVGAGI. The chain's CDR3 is CASSPTDRGGQPQHF. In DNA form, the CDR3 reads TGTGCCAGCAGTCCGACGGACAGGGGGGGTCAGCCCCAGCATTTT.

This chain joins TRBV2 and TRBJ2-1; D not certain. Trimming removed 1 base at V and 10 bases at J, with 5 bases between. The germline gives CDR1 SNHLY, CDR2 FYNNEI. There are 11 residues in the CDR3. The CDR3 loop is CASSEVDEQFF. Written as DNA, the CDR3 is TGTGCCAGCAGTGAAGTTGACGAGCAGTTCTTC.

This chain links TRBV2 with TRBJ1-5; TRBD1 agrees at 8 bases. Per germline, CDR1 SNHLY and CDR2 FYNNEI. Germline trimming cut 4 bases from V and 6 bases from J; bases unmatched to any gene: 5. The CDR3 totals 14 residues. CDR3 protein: CASSATGEVQPQHF. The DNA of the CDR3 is TGTGCCAGCAGTGCGACAGGGGAAGTTCAGCCCCAGCATTTT.

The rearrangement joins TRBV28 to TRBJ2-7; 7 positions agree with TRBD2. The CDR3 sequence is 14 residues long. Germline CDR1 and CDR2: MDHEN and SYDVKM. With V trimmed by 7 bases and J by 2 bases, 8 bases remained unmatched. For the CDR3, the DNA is TGTGCCAGCATCCTATCCAGCGGGACCTACGAGCAGTACTTC. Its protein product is CASILSSGTYEQYF.